The 7 T cell receptor beta chains listed next were all sequenced from one sample in a study of blood T cells in healthy people across ages. The authors ran a second PCR of about 6 to 11 cycles using a sample-barcoded 5' primer and a J-beta primer mix. A single record per CDR3 protein comes from TCRdb applying MiXCR to the 5' RACE reads. The sample carries around 1.5 million distinct CDR3 sequences, almost 35% recorded once. Sample: blood. The receptor set was obtained from a woman aged 30 to 39 in good health.

This clonotype appeared a few times. This rearrangement joins TRBV5-1 to TRBJ1-1, with 10 positions matching TRBD1. Germline-derived CDR1 and CDR2 are SGHRS and YFSETQ. Trimming cost V 0 bases and J 6 bases; bases outside gene matches: 8. The CDR3 loop spans 16 amino acids. CDR3: CASSLAIPGQGSEAFF. The CDR3 bases are TGCGCCAGCAGCTTGGCCATCCCGGGACAGGGGTCTGAAGCTTTCTTT. The variable domain in full, completed from reference TRBV5-1 and TRBJ1-1, reads KAGVTQTPRYLIKTRGQQVTLSCSPISGHRSVSWYQQTPGQGLQFLFEYFSETQRNKGNFPGRFSGRQFSNSRSEMNVSTLELGDSALYLCASSLAIPGQGSEAFFGQGTRLTVV.

J is TRBJ2-5 and V is TRBV20-1, with TRBD2 matching over 8 bases. Germline CDR1 and CDR2: DFQATT and SNEGSKA (reference sequence). There are 15 residues in the CDR3. The junction had 17 bases not matched to a gene; V was cut back by 3 bases and J by 11 bases. CDR3 DNA sequence: TGCAGTGCTAGCCCCGGACTAGCAGGAAAAAGGGAGCAGTACTTC. Its translation is CSASPGLAGKREQYF.

The gene calls are TRBV20-1 and TRBJ2-2; tentatively, D is TRBD2 (5 bases). CDR3 length: 16 amino acids. In germline, CDR1 is DFQATT, CDR2 SNEGSKA (reference sequence). V was pared by 4 bases and J by 0 bases, with 15 bases between. The CDR3 protein is CSAKWSEAPNTGELFF. The DNA of the CDR3 is TGCAGTGCTAAATGGTCGGAGGCCCCGAACACCGGGGAGCTGTTTTTT.

The chain has TRBV11-1 and TRBJ2-3, with D hard to call. V lost 5 bases and J lost 8, with 11 bases in between. The CDR3 extends over 12 amino acids. Germline V gives CDR1 SGHAT, CDR2 FQDESV (reference sequence). CDR3 protein: CASSRSWGTQYF. The CDR3 DNA reads as TGTGCCAGCAGCCGTAGTTGGGGTACGCAGTATTTT. Full variable domain (rest looked up from reference TRBV11-1 and TRBJ2-3): EAEVAQSPRYKITEKSQAVAFWCDPISGHATLYWYRQILGQGPELLVQFQDESVVDDSQLPKDRFSAERLKGVDSTLKIQPAELGDSAMYLCASSRSWGTQYFGPGTRLTVL.

This clonotype turned up a few times. The CDR3 sequence: CSVWGTEAFF. CDR3 coding DNA: TGCAGCGTTTGGGGCACTGAAGCTTTCTTT. V and J are TRBV29-1 and TRBJ1-1; D ambiguous. CDR1 and CDR2 from the germline V gene are SQVTM and ANQGSEA. The CDR3 runs to 10 residues. With 5 bases removed from V and 4 bases from J, the gap between germline ends came to 5 bases.

This clonotype was observed many times. Written as DNA, the CDR3 is TGTGCCAGCAGTTTCCCGGCTAGCGGGATCGATGAGCAGTTCTTC. Its protein product is CASSFPASGIDEQFF. The rearrangement links TRBV6-2 or TRBV6-3 to TRBJ2-1; 9 bases agree with TRBD2. Trimming took 4 bases from V and 8 from J; bases not matched to a gene: 9. The CDR3 totals 15 residues. The germline gives CDR1 MNHEY, CDR2 SVGEGT.

The V gene is TRBV28, the J gene TRBJ1-4; 10 bases match TRBD1. The trim removed 6 bases at V and 7 bases at J, leaving 8 bases unmatched. The CDR3 has 15 amino acids. The V gene's germline CDR1 is MDHEN and CDR2 SYDVKM. The DNA for the CDR3 is TGTGCCAGCAGACCCCGACAGGGGGCTCGTGAAAAACTGTTTTTT. Its protein product is CASRPRQGAREKLFF.